This TCR beta chain was captured in a study of T cell repertoires in cytomegalovirus infection. Study observations and caveats: Across the ex vivo response, the dominant clonotypes were HLA-C-restricted CMV-specific TCR beta clonotypes.

TCRdb redid the calling of the reads with MiXCR, one entry per CDR3 protein. The data contain around 290,000 distinct CDR3 sequences, roughly a quarter of them singletons. About this clonotype itself: The antigen is not known.

This CDR3 is built from 16 residues. Germline V gene data show CDR1 as LNHDA and CDR2 as SQIVND (reference sequence). Trimming cost V 5 bases and J 1 base; bases outside gene matches: 8. This clonotype was obtained from a human donor in good health (CMV status not recorded). Some clones in this sample may be carry-over from other donors' samples. Sequences were obtained from PBMCs. This sequence joins TRBV19 and TRBJ1-1, with TRBD1 matching over 9 bases. As DNA, the CDR3 is TGTGCCAGTAGTTCCCACAGGGGGCAGGGGAACACTGAAGCTTTCTTT. Its protein is CASSSHRGQGNTEAFF.